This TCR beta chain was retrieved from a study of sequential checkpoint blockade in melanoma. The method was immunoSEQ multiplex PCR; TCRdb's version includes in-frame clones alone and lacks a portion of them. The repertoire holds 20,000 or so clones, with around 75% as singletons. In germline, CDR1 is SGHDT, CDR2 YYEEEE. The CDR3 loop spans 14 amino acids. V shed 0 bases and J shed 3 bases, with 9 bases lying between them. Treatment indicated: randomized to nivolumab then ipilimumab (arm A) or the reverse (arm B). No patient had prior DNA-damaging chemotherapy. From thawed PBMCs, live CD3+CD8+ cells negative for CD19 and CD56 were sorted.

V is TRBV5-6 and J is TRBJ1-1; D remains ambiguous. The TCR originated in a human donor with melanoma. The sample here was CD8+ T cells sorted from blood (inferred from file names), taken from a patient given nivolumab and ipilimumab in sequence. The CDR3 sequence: CASSLAGSYTEAFF. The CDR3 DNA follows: TGTGCCAGCAGCTTGGCCGGGTCTTACACTGAAGCTTTCTTT.